Shown below are 2 T cell receptor beta chains from a single sample sequenced in a study of graft-versus-host responses after intestinal transplantation. Antigens of these TCRs are unknown. This table comes from immunoSEQ multiplex PCR, and its TCRdb copy is limited to in-frame clones, with some not included. Of more than 80,000 clones in the sample, roughly nine tenths are singletons; the top ten hold approximately 0.34%. The sequencing used unstimulated CD4+ T cells sorted from spleen or lymph node cells, collected before intestinal transplant. Source of these receptors: a human donor who received an intestinal transplant.

This clone was observed a few times. The chain couples TRBV9 to TRBJ1-1; no reliable D call. The CDR3 is 13 residues long. The V gene lost 0 bases and the J gene lost 1 base, with 4 bases spanning the gap. Germline-derived CDR1 and CDR2 are SGDLS and YYNGEE. The CDR3 protein is CASSVDGNTEAFF. The CDR3, as DNA: TGTGCCAGCAGCGTAGACGGGAACACTGAAGCTTTCTTT.

The V call is TRBV11-2, the J call TRBJ2-7; D gene uncertain. The CDR3 consists of 11 residues. In germline, CDR1 is SGHAT, CDR2 FQNNGV. V was clipped by 7 bases and J by 0 bases, with 4 bases between them. The CDR3 is CASTSSYEQYF. DNA for the CDR3: TGTGCCAGCACCTCCTCCTACGAGCAGTACTTC.